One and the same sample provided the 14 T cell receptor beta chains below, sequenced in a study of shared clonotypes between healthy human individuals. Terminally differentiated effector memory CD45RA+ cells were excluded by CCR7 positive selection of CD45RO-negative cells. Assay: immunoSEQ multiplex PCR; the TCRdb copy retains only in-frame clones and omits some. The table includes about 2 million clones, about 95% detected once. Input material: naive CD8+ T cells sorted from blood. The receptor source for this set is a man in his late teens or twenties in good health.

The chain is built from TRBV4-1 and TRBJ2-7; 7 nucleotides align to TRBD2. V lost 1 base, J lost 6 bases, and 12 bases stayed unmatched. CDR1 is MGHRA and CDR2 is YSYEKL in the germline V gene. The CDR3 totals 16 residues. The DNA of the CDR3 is TGCGCCAGCAGCCAAGCCGAGGGACTATATTCGGGCGAGCAGTACTTC. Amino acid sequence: CASSQAEGLYSGEQYF.

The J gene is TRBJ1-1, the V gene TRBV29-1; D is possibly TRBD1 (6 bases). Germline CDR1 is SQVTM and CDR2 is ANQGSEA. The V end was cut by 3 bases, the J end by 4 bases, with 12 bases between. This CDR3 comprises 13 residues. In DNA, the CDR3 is TGCAGCGTTGATGGGGGGCGGGTCACTGAAGCTTTCTTT. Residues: CSVDGGRVTEAFF.

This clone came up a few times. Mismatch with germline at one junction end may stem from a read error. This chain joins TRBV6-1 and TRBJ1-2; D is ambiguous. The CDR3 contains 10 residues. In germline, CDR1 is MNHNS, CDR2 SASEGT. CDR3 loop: CASSTSTHLF. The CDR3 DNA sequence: TGTGCCAGCAGTACCTCTACCCATTTATTC.

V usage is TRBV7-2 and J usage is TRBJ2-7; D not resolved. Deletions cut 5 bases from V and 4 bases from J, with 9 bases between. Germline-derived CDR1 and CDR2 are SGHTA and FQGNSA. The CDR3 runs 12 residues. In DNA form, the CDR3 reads TGTGCCAGCAGCCCACCAACATACGAGCAGTACTTC. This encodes CASSPPTYEQYF.

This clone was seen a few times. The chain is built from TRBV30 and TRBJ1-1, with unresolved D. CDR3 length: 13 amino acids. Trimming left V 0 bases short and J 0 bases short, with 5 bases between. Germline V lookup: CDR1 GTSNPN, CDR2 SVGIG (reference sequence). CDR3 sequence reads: CAWSVIMNTEAFF. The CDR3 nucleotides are TGTGCCTGGAGTGTTATAATGAACACTGAAGCTTTCTTT. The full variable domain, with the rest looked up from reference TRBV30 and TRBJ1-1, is SQTIHQWPATLVQPVGSPLSLECTVEGTSNPNLYWYRQAAGRGLQLLFYSVGIGQISSEVPQNLSASRPQDRQFILSSKKLLLSDSGFYLCAWSVIMNTEAFFGQGTRLTVV.

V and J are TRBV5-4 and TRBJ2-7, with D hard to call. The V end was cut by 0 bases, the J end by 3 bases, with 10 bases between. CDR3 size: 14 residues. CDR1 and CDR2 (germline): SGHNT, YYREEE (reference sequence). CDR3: CASSLEGKGYEQYF. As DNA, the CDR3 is TGTGCCAGCAGCTTGGAGGGTAAAGGCTACGAGCAGTACTTC. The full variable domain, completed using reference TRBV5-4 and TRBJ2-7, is ETGVTQSPTHLIKTRGQQVTLRCSSQSGHNTVSWYQQALGQGPQFIFQYYREEENGRGNFPPRFSGLQFPNYSSELNVNALELDDSALYLCASSLEGKGYEQYFGPGTRLTVT.

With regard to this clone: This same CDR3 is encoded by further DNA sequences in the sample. Here the CDR3 DNA reads TGTGCCAGCAGCTTAGTGGGGGGCCCTTATAGCAATCAGCCCCAGCATTTT. This translates into CASSLVGGPYSNQPQHF. V gene TRBV7-9 combines with J gene TRBJ1-5; D is possibly TRBD1 (6 bases). CDR1 SEHNR and CDR2 FQNEAQ come from the germline V gene (reference sequence). V lost 1 base, J lost 0 bases, and 13 bases lay in between. The CDR3 is 17 amino acids.

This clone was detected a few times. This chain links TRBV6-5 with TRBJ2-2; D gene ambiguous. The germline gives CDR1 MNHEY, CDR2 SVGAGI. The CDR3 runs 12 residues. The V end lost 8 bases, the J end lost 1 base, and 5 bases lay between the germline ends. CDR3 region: CASRGNTGELFF. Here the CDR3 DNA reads TGTGCCAGCCGAGGGAACACCGGGGAGCTGTTTTTT.

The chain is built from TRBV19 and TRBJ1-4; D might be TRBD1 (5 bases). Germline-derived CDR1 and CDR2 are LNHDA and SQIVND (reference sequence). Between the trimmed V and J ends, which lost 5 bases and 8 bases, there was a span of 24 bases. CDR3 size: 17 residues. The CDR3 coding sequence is TGTGCCAGTAGTCCATGGACCGGGGGTACGAAGTGGGAAAAACTGTTTTTT. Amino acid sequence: CASSPWTGGTKWEKLFF.

CDR3 amino acids: CASSLTGVGYTEAFF. DNA of the CDR3: TGTGCCAGCAGCCTTACGGGGGTCGGGTACACTGAAGCTTTCTTT. The chain recombines TRBV7-2 with TRBJ1-1; D may be TRBD1 (5 bases). Trimming removed 5 bases at V and 3 bases at J, with 16 bases between. CDR3 length: 15 residues. Germline CDR1 is SGHTA and CDR2 is FQGNSA.

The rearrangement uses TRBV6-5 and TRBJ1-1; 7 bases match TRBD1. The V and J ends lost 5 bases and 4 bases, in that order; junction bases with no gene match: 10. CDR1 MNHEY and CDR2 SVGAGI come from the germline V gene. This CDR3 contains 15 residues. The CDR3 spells CASSPRGGGGTEAFF. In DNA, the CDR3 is TGTGCCAGCAGTCCCCGAGGAGGGGGCGGCACTGAAGCTTTCTTT.

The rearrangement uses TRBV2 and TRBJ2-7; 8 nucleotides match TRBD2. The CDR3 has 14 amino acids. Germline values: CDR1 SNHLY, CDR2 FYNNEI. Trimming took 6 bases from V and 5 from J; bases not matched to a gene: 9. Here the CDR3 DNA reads TGTGCCAGCAGCGTTCTAGCGGGTAACAACGAGCAGTACTTC. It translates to CASSVLAGNNEQYF. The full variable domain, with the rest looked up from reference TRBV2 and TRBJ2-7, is EPEVTQTPSHQVTQMGQEVILRCVPISNHLYFYWYRQILGQKVEFLVSFYNNEISEKSEIFDDQFSVERPDGSNFTLKIRSTKLEDSAMYFCASSVLAGNNEQYFGPGTRLTVT.

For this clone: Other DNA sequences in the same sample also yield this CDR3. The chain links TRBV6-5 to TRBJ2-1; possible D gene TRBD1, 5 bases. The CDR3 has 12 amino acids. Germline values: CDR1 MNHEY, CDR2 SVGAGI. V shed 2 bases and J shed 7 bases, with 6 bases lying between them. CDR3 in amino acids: CASSYPGNEQFF. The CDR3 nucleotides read TGTGCCAGCAGTTACCCAGGGAATGAGCAGTTCTTC.

Written as DNA, the CDR3 is TGTGCCAGCAGCGACGGACAGGGGGCAAACATTCAGTACTTC. Protein: CASSDGQGANIQYF. This chain joins TRBV9 and TRBJ2-4; TRBD1 aligns across 11 bases. CDR1 is SGDLS and CDR2 is YYNGEE in the germline V gene. The V gene end was trimmed by 3 bases and the J gene end by 6 bases; junction bases not matched to a gene: 2. The CDR3 runs 14 residues.